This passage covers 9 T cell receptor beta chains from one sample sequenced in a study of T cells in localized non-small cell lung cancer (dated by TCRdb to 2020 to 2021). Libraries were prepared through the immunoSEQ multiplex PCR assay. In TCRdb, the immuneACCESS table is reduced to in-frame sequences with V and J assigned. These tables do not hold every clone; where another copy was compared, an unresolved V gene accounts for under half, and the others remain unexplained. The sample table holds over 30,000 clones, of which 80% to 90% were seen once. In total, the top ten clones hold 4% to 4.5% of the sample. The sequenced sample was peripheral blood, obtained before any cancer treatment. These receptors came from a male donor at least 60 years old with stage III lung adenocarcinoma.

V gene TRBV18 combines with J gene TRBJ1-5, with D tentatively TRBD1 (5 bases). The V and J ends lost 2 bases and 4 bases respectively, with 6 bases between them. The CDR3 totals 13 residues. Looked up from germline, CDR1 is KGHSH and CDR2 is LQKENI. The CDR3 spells CASSPSGNQPQHF. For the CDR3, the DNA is TGTGCCAGCTCACCATCAGGGAATCAGCCCCAGCATTTT.

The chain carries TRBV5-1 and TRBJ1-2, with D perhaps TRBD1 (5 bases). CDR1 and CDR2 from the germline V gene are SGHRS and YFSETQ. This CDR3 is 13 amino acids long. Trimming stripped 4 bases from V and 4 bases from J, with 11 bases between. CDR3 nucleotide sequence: TGCGCCAGCAGCGGGGACGGTAGCTATGGCTACACCTTC. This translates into CASSGDGSYGYTF.

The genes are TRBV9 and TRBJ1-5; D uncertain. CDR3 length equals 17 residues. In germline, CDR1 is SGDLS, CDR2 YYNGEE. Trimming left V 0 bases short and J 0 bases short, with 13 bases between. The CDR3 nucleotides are TGTGCCAGCAGCGTAGGACCCCAGCCGTATAGCAATCAGCCCCAGCATTTT. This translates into CASSVGPQPYSNQPQHF.

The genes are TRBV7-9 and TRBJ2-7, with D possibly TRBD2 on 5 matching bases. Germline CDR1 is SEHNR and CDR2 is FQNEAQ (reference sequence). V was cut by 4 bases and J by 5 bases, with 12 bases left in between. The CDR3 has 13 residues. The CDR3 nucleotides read TGTGCCAGCAGCTCCGGACTGAGGGACGAGCAGTACTTC. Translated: CASSSGLRDEQYF.

CDR3 DNA: TGCAGCGCAAGACGGGGGCTGGAAGATACGCAGTATTTT. It yields the protein CSARRGLEDTQYF. The J gene is TRBJ2-3, the V gene TRBV29-1; D may match TRBD1 or TRBD2 (6 bases each). Trimming took off 7 bases at V and 5 bases at J, with 16 bases between the two ends. The CDR3 has 13 residues. Germline V gene sequence: CDR1 SQVTM, CDR2 ANQGSEA.

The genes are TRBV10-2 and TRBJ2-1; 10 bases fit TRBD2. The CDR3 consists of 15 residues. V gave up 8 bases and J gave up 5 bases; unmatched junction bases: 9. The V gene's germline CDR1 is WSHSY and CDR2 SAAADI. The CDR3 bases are TGCGCCAGCCTTACCCCAGCGGGAGGGGACAATGAGCAGTTCTTC. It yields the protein CASLTPAGGDNEQFF.

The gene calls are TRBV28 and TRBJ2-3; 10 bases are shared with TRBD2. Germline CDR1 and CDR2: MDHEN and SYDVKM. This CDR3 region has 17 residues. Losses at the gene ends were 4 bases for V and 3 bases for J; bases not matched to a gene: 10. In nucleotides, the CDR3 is TGTGCCAGCAGTTACGTAGCGGGGGGTGGGTTGACAGATACGCAGTATTTT. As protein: CASSYVAGGGLTDTQYF.

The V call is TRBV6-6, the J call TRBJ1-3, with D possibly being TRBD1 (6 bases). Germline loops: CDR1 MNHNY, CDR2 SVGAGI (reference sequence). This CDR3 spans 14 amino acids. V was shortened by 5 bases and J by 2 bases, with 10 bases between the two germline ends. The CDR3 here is CASSRQVTGNTIYF. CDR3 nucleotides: TGTGCCAGCAGTCGACAGGTCACTGGAAACACCATATATTTT.

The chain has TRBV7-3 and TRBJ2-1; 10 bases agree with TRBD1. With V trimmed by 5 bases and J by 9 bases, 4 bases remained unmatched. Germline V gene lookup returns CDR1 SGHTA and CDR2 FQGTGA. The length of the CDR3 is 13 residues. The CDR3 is CASSEDRGTEQFF. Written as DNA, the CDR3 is TGTGCCAGCAGCGAGGACAGGGGGACTGAGCAGTTCTTC.